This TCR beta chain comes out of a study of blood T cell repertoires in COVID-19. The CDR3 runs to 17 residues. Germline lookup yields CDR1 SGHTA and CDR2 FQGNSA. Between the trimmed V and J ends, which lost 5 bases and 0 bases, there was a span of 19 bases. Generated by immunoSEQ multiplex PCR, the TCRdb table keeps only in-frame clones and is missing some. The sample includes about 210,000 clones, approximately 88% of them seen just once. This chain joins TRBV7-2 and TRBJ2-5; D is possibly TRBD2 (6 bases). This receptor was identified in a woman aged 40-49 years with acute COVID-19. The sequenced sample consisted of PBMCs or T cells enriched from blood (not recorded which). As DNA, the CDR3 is TGTGCCAGCAGCCCACACGGTAACGGGGGAGACCAAGAGACCCAGTACTTC. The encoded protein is CASSPHGNGGDQETQYF.